This record covers a single T cell receptor beta chain. Its antigen remains unidentified. CDR3 size: 15 residues. Whereas donors were nominally healthy upon sampling, unrecorded immune exposures were probable. These data come from a study of cytomegalovirus exposure and HLA in healthy donors. General study points: TCR beta sequences numbering roughly 16,000 were associated with HLA alleles at 0.05 false discovery rate in a later analysis. A few CMV-associated chains were confirmed in vitro to be specific for CMV antigens.

Use of 60 Vbeta and 13 Jbeta primers characterized the PCR. Some clones are missing from TCRdb's copy, which holds only in-frame ones; the method was immunoSEQ multiplex PCR. The sample contains 210,000 or so clones, around nine tenths of which appear only once. Sequenced input: PBMCs. This TCR was sampled from a woman under 30 in good health and CMV-seronegative. V gene TRBV21-1 combines with J gene TRBJ2-7; TRBD2 is the table's D call and was not checked against the DNA. TRBV21-1 is an annotated pseudogene. The CDR3 nucleotides are TGTGCCAGCAGCTTACGACTAGCGGGACACTACGAGCAGTACTTC. Protein: CASSLRLAGHYEQYF.